Presented here are 30 T cell receptor beta chains from one specimen sequenced in a study of long-term antiretroviral therapy in people with HIV. Survey level was the resolution at which the v3.0 immunoSEQ assay ran. Some clones are missing from TCRdb's copy, which holds only in-frame ones; the method was immunoSEQ multiplex PCR. The sample records 15,000 to 20,000 clones, around 88% being singletons. The source material was unsorted PBMCs, sampled more than 2.2 years before starting antiretroviral therapy. The receptors stem from a woman in her twenties or thirties with HIV.

The chain recombines TRBV10-1 with TRBJ2-1; unclear D gene. The CDR3 consists of 15 residues. Trimming cost V 2 bases and J 0 bases, with 8 bases left between them. Germline assignment: CDR1 WNHNN and CDR2 SYGVQD (reference sequence). The CDR3 loop is CASSEPGSSYNEQFF. The CDR3 nucleotides read TGCGCCAGCAGTGAGCCGGGTAGCTCCTACAATGAGCAGTTCTTC.

J is TRBJ2-1 and V is TRBV4-1; 7 nucleotides line up with TRBD1. Germline V gene sequence: CDR1 MGHRA, CDR2 YSYEKL. The CDR3 is 16 amino acids. V gave up 5 bases and J gave up 4 bases; unmatched junction bases: 11. The CDR3 bases are TGCGCCAGCAGCTCCCTTTGGGGACAGACGTACAATGAGCAGTTCTTC. This encodes CASSSLWGQTYNEQFF.

The chain couples TRBV9 to TRBJ2-5; 7 bases match TRBD1. Looked up from germline, CDR1 is SGDLS and CDR2 is YYNGEE. The length of the CDR3 is 16 residues. V lost 0 bases and J lost 4; bases outside the gene matches: 9. CDR3 sequence (DNA): TGTGCCAGCAGCGTAGGTAAGGGGGCGAGAGGAGAGACCCAGTACTTC. Translation: CASSVGKGARGETQYF.

The rearrangement uses TRBV7-3 and TRBJ1-2; a possible D gene is TRBD1 (5 bases). Germline V gives CDR1 SGHTA, CDR2 FQGTGA. V was pared by 5 bases and J by 4 bases, with 17 bases between. This CDR3 has 15 amino acids. CDR3 in amino acids: CASSPGTPAGYGYTF. CDR3 in DNA: TGTGCCAGCAGCCCCGGGACCCCGGCGGGCTATGGCTACACCTTC. Filled out from reference TRBV7-3 and TRBJ1-2, the complete variable domain reads GAGVSQTPSNKVTEKGKYVELRCDPISGHTALYWYRQSLGQGPEFLIYFQGTGAADDSGLPNDRFFAVRPEGSVSTLKIQRTERGDSAVYLCASSPGTPAGYGYTFGSGTRLTVV.

CDR3 residues: CASSLQLVATNEKLFF. For the CDR3, the DNA is TGCGCCAGCAGCCTACAATTGGTTGCAACTAATGAAAAACTGTTTTTT. The chain couples TRBV4-1 to TRBJ1-4; D gene uncertain. This CDR3 has 16 residues. V was trimmed by 4 bases and J by 0 bases, leaving 12 bases between them. The germline V gene encodes CDR1 MGHRA and CDR2 YSYEKL.

The chain couples TRBV7-8 to TRBJ1-1; 8 nucleotides align to TRBD1. Trimming at V came to 2 bases and at J to 1 base, leaving 3 bases not matched to a gene. Germline V gene data show CDR1 as SGHVS and CDR2 as FQNEAQ. The CDR3 length is 15 residues. CDR3 sequence: CASSLSGQGNTEAFF. The CDR3 DNA reads TGTGCCAGCAGCTTATCTGGACAGGGGAACACTGAAGCTTTCTTT.

V is TRBV28 and J is TRBJ1-1; D not certain. The CDR3 runs 15 residues. Germline values: CDR1 MDHEN, CDR2 SYDVKM. V shed 5 bases and J shed 0 bases, with 13 bases lying between them. CDR3 sequence reads: CASSKSSSLNTEAFF. The CDR3 region has the DNA TGTGCCAGCAGTAAGTCCTCGAGTTTGAACACTGAAGCTTTCTTT.

This clone was picked up one time. The chain uses TRBV4-2 and TRBJ2-2, with 10 positions matching TRBD2. Germline V gives CDR1 LGHNA, CDR2 YNFKEQ. The CDR3 totals 16 residues. With V trimmed by 2 bases and J by 5 bases, 5 bases remained unmatched. The CDR3 loop reads CASSQISGGRTGELFF. CDR3 sequence (DNA): TGTGCCAGCAGCCAAATTAGCGGGGGGAGGACCGGGGAGCTGTTTTTT.

A few counts support this clone. The chain has TRBV19 and TRBJ2-1; TRBD2 agrees at 11 bases. The CDR3 is made up of 17 amino acids. The V gene end was trimmed by 6 bases and the J gene end by 8 bases; junction bases not matched to a gene: 15. Germline assignment: CDR1 LNHDA and CDR2 SQIVND (reference sequence). The chain's CDR3 is CASRKVLRTSGPHEQFF. CDR3 sequence (DNA): TGTGCCAGTAGAAAAGTGCTCCGGACTAGCGGGCCACATGAGCAGTTCTTC.

This clone was observed once. This same CDR3 is encoded by further DNA sequences in the sample. The chain joins TRBV7-9 to TRBJ1-2; 7 positions agree with TRBD1. The CDR3 runs 14 residues. From germline, CDR1 is SEHNR and CDR2 FQNEAQ (reference sequence). The ends lost 3 bases at V and 3 bases at J; junction bases unmatched: 4. The CDR3 here is CASSLTGTDYGYTF. The CDR3 DNA follows: TGTGCCAGCAGCTTGACCGGGACAGACTATGGCTACACCTTC.

The J gene is TRBJ2-5, the V gene TRBV14; 10 bases align to TRBD2. V lost 0 bases and J lost 2; bases outside the gene matches: 12. The CDR3 sequence is 19 residues long. CDR1 is SGHDN and CDR2 is FVKESK in the germline V gene. CDR3 nucleotides: TGTGCCAGCAGCCAAGATGGGCACCTTAGCGGGGGGTTGCAAGAGACCCAGTACTTC. Encoded protein: CASSQDGHLSGGLQETQYF.

This clone is classed as medium-sized (0.01 to 0.1%). The V gene is TRBV7-9, the J gene TRBJ1-1; D call uncertain. Looked up from germline, CDR1 is SEHNR and CDR2 is FQNEAQ (reference sequence). Trimming took off 5 bases at V and 4 bases at J, with 14 bases between the two ends. This CDR3 is built from 14 residues. The DNA for the CDR3 is TGTGCCAGCAGCCCGGGAGGAAGCGTCACTGAAGCTTTCTTT. Translated, it gives CASSPGGSVTEAFF. The full variable domain, rest sourced from reference TRBV7-9 and TRBJ1-1, is DTGVSQNPRHKITKRGQNVTFRCDPISEHNRLYWYRQTLGQGPEFLTYFQNEAQLEKSRLLSDRFSAERPKGSFSTLEIQRTEQGDSAMYLCASSPGGSVTEAFFGQGTRLTVV.

The genes are TRBV5-4 and TRBJ2-1; no firm D call. V lost 4 bases and J lost 12, with 11 bases in between. The CDR3 loop spans 11 amino acids. The germline V gene has CDR1 SGHNT and CDR2 YYREEE (reference sequence). CDR3 sequence reads: CASSLQSRQFF. For the CDR3, the DNA is TGTGCCAGCAGCCTTCAGAGTCGGCAGTTCTTC.

This clone was picked up one time. The chain employs TRBV30 and TRBJ2-7; D ambiguous. Looked up from germline, CDR1 is GTSNPN and CDR2 is SVGIG (reference sequence). Deletions cut 2 bases from V and 1 base from J, with 9 bases between. The CDR3 loop spans 13 amino acids. CDR3 region: CAWSKDMSYEQYF. CDR3 bases: TGTGCCTGGAGTAAAGACATGTCCTACGAGCAGTACTTC.

The rearrangement links TRBV5-1 to TRBJ1-3, with D hard to call. The germline V and J ends were trimmed by 3 bases and 1 base, with 14 bases remaining between them. CDR1 and CDR2 from the germline V gene are SGHRS and YFSETQ. This CDR3 has 16 amino acids. The CDR3 region has the DNA TGCGCCAGCAGCTACGGTGGGTTCGAGTCTGGAAACACCATATATTTT. Translation: CASSYGGFESGNTIYF.

The V and J genes are TRBV7-2 and TRBJ2-3; 8 nucleotides agree with TRBD1. Per the germline V gene, CDR1 is SGHTA and CDR2 is FQGNSA. V lost 5 bases and J lost 5; bases outside the gene matches: 6. The CDR3 sequence is 14 residues long. The CDR3 is CASSLSRGRDTQYF. The CDR3 region has the DNA TGTGCCAGCAGCCTAAGCAGGGGGCGAGATACGCAGTATTTT.

This chain uses TRBV7-9 with TRBJ2-7, with D tentatively TRBD1 (6 bases). The CDR3 is 15 amino acids. V dropped 5 bases and J dropped 4 bases, with 18 bases sitting between them. Germline V gene data show CDR1 as SEHNR and CDR2 as FQNEAQ (reference sequence). CDR3 region: CASSQGWTDPYEQYF. The CDR3 DNA reads TGTGCCAGCAGCCAAGGATGGACAGATCCTTACGAGCAGTACTTC. Full variable domain (rest looked up from reference TRBV7-9 and TRBJ2-7): DTGVSQNPRHKITKRGQNVTFRCDPISEHNRLYWYRQTLGQGPEFLTYFQNEAQLEKSRLLSDRFSAERPKGSFSTLEIQRTEQGDSAMYLCASSQGWTDPYEQYFGPGTRLTVT.

The chain links TRBV5-5 to TRBJ2-7; perhaps D is TRBD1 or TRBD2 (6 bases each). V was trimmed by 2 bases and J by 6 bases, leaving 15 bases between them. CDR1 and CDR2 from the germline V gene are SGHKS and YYEKEE (reference sequence). The CDR3 runs 14 residues. Here the CDR3 reads CASSLEGGGVEQYF. For the CDR3, the DNA is TGTGCCAGCAGCTTAGAGGGGGGCGGGGTCGAGCAGTACTTC.

The rearrangement uses TRBV19 and TRBJ1-2; possible D gene TRBD1, 5 bases. The length of the CDR3 is 14 residues. Germline V gene data show CDR1 as LNHDA and CDR2 as SQIVND (reference sequence). V was pared by 8 bases and J by 5 bases, with 18 bases between. The CDR3 bases are TGTGCCAGTGAAGAGGGGACGGCGCGTTATGGCTACACCTTC. Protein sequence: CASEEGTARYGYTF.

This clone was seen once. The rearrangement joins TRBV9 to TRBJ1-1; a weak D match, TRBD1 (5 bases). V was cut by 0 bases and J by 1 base, with 10 bases left in between. Germline values: CDR1 SGDLS, CDR2 YYNGEE. The CDR3 spans 15 residues. The CDR3 DNA follows: TGTGCCAGCAGCGTAGAGCGGGGGGGGAACACTGAAGCTTTCTTT. Translating it yields CASSVERGGNTEAFF. The full variable domain, in which reference TRBV9 and TRBJ1-1 provide the parts outside the CDR3, is DSGVTQTPKHLITATGQRVTLRCSPRSGDLSVYWYQQSLDQGLQFLIQYYNGEERAKGNILERFSAQQFPDLHSELNLSSLELGDSALYFCASSVERGGNTEAFFGQGTRLTVV.

The genes are TRBV7-9 and TRBJ2-3, with 7 nucleotides matching TRBD2. The V gene end was trimmed by 1 base and the J gene end by 4 bases; junction bases not matched to a gene: 11. The CDR3 sequence is 17 residues long. CDR1 and CDR2 from the germline V gene are SEHNR and FQNEAQ (reference sequence). CDR3 amino acids: CASSLGSGPGRSDTQYF. The CDR3 DNA reads TGTGCCAGCAGCTTAGGGAGCGGTCCCGGGAGGTCAGATACGCAGTATTTT. Looking up the rest from reference TRBV7-9 and TRBJ2-3 gives the full variable domain: DTGVSQNPRHKITKRGQNVTFRCDPISEHNRLYWYRQTLGQGPEFLTYFQNEAQLEKSRLLSDRFSAERPKGSFSTLEIQRTEQGDSAMYLCASSLGSGPGRSDTQYFGPGTRLTVL.

The rearrangement joins TRBV4-1 to TRBJ2-3; 12 positions match TRBD2. Per germline, CDR1 MGHRA and CDR2 YSYEKL. The V segment lost 4 bases and the J segment 1 base; nucleotides outside the gene matches: 9. The CDR3 consists of 18 residues. The CDR3 DNA sequence: TGCGCCAGCAGCCGGGCTAGCGGGGGGGCGAGAGGCACAGATACGCAGTATTTT. Translation gives CASSRASGGARGTDTQYF.

The chain couples TRBV5-1 to TRBJ1-4; TRBD1 matches 9 bases. V was clipped by 4 bases and J by 7 bases; unmatched bases: 11. The germline gives CDR1 SGHRS, CDR2 YFSETQ. There are 16 residues in the CDR3. The DNA for the CDR3 is TGCGCCAGCAGCCTACAGGGGGCAGGGGGGAGTGAAAAACTGTTTTTT. This gives the protein CASSLQGAGGSEKLFF. The full variable domain, in which reference TRBV5-1 and TRBJ1-4 provide the parts outside the CDR3, is KAGVTQTPRYLIKTRGQQVTLSCSPISGHRSVSWYQQTPGQGLQFLFEYFSETQRNKGNFPGRFSGRQFSNSRSEMNVSTLELGDSALYLCASSLQGAGGSEKLFFGSGTQLSVL.

V gene TRBV6-6 combines with J gene TRBJ2-2, with 7 bases fitting TRBD2. CDR3 size: 15 residues. Germline lookup yields CDR1 MNHNY and CDR2 SVGAGI (reference sequence). V shed 6 bases and J 5 bases; nucleotides not matched to a gene: 9. This CDR3 reads CASSPGGRGTGELFF. CDR3 nucleotides: TGTGCCAGCAGCCCGGGGGGTAGAGGGACCGGGGAGCTGTTTTTT.

This chain joins TRBV19 and TRBJ1-4; D remains ambiguous. The V and J ends lost 2 bases and 11 bases respectively, with 6 bases between them. Germline V lookup: CDR1 LNHDA, CDR2 SQIVND (reference sequence). This CDR3 spans 11 amino acids. The CDR3 is CASSISGKLFF. As DNA, the CDR3 is TGTGCCAGTAGTATATCGGGTAAACTGTTTTTT.

The CDR3 region is CASSPSWEQYF. The CDR3 DNA sequence: TGCGCCAGCAGCCCCTCCTGGGAGCAGTACTTC. The chain joins TRBV5-1 to TRBJ2-7; D not certain. V was cut by 4 bases and J by 7 bases, with 9 bases left in between. Germline CDR1 and CDR2: SGHRS and YFSETQ. This CDR3 is built from 11 residues. The whole variable domain, remainder taken from reference TRBV5-1 and TRBJ2-7, is KAGVTQTPRYLIKTRGQQVTLSCSPISGHRSVSWYQQTPGQGLQFLFEYFSETQRNKGNFPGRFSGRQFSNSRSEMNVSTLELGDSALYLCASSPSWEQYFGPGTRLTVT.

V usage is TRBV27 and J usage is TRBJ1-5; maybe TRBD1 (6 bases). CDR3 size: 16 residues. CDR1 and CDR2 from the germline V gene are MNHEY and SMNVEV (reference sequence). With 1 base removed from V and 2 bases from J, the gap between germline ends came to 12 bases. The CDR3: CASSLWGASGNQPQHF. As DNA, the CDR3 is TGTGCCAGCAGTTTATGGGGGGCGTCGGGCAATCAGCCCCAGCATTTT.

This rearrangement joins TRBV6-5 to TRBJ2-4, with 7 bases identical to TRBD2. J gave up 4 bases and V 7 bases, and 4 bases lay outside the gene matches. The germline V gene has CDR1 MNHEY and CDR2 SVGAGI. CDR3 length equals 13 residues. The CDR3 region has the DNA TGTGCCAGCACTCCCGGGGGGAAAAACATTCAGTACTTC. Amino acid sequence: CASTPGGKNIQYF.

V usage is TRBV7-9 and J usage is TRBJ1-2, with 7 bases that match TRBD1. Germline CDR1 reads SEHNR; CDR2 reads FQNEAQ (reference sequence). The CDR3 runs to 15 residues. The junction had 9 bases not matched to a gene; V was cut back by 5 bases and J by 3 bases. Written as DNA, the CDR3 is TGTGCCAGCAGCGCGACCTACGGGACAGACTATGGCTACACCTTC. Amino acids: CASSATYGTDYGYTF.

The chain carries TRBV5-1 and TRBJ2-7, with D maybe TRBD2 (6 bases). Per germline, CDR1 SGHRS and CDR2 YFSETQ. V lost 4 bases and J 7 bases, leaving 15 bases between the germline ends. The CDR3 loop spans 13 amino acids. In DNA form, the CDR3 reads TGCGCCAGCAGCCAAACAGACGGGGGTGAGCAGTACTTC. Its translation is CASSQTDGGEQYF.